Shown below are 13 T cell receptor beta chains from a single sample sequenced in a study of blood T cell repertoires in COVID-19. TCRdb's table, derived via immunoSEQ multiplex PCR, lists solely in-frame clones and lacks some. The data contain about 49,000 clones, 70% to 90% of them singletons. Sample: peripheral blood. The receptors derive from a man between 35 and 55 years old with active COVID-19.

V and J are TRBV4-2 and TRBJ2-2; D is possibly TRBD2 (6 bases). CDR3 length equals 15 residues. V lost 4 bases and J lost 2, with 11 bases in between. Germline V gives CDR1 LGHNA, CDR2 YNFKEQ. CDR3 nucleotide sequence: TGTGCCAGCAGCCCCGGGACTGGAAACACCGGGGAGCTGTTTTTT. Protein sequence: CASSPGTGNTGELFF.

V is TRBV20-1 and J is TRBJ1-2; tentative D call: TRBD1 (5 bases). From germline, CDR1 is DFQATT and CDR2 SNEGSKA (reference sequence). The CDR3 is 11 residues long. Trimming removed 6 bases from V and 7 bases from J, with 12 bases in between. CDR3 in DNA: TGCAGTGCCGCAGGGTACGGTGGCTACACCTTC. Translated: CSAAGYGGYTF.

The DNA of the CDR3 is TGTGCCAGCAGTCCCCGCCTAGCTGGGAATGAGCAGTTCTTC. Translating gives CASSPRLAGNEQFF. This sequence joins TRBV28 and TRBJ2-1; D might be TRBD2 (5 bases). Germline V gene sequence: CDR1 MDHEN, CDR2 SYDVKM. V lost 5 bases to trimming and J lost 7 bases, with 15 bases between them. The CDR3 contains 14 residues.

The chain uses TRBV7-2 and TRBJ2-2; 11 bases are a match to TRBD2. There are 15 residues in the CDR3. J lost 4 bases, V lost 3 bases, and 1 base had no gene match. The germline V gene has CDR1 SGHTA and CDR2 FQGNSA. The DNA of the CDR3 is TGTGCCAGCAGCTTTAGCGGGAGGGGCACCGGGGAGCTGTTTTTT. It codes for CASSFSGRGTGELFF. Drawing the rest from reference TRBV7-2 and TRBJ2-2, the complete variable domain is GAGVSQSPSNKVTEKGKDVELRCDPISGHTALYWYRQSLGQGLEFLIYFQGNSAPDKSGLPSDRFSAERTGGSVSTLTIQRTQQEDSAVYLCASSFSGRGTGELFFGEGSRLTVL.

The chain couples TRBV28 to TRBJ2-5, with 10 nucleotides matching TRBD1. V lost 6 bases to trimming and J lost 3 bases; unmatched junction nucleotides: 10. Germline values: CDR1 MDHEN, CDR2 SYDVKM. There are 16 residues in the CDR3. The CDR3, as DNA: TGTGCCAGCAGACATGGGGACAGGGGCCGTAAAGAGACCCAGTACTTC. It is translated as CASRHGDRGRKETQYF.

This clone appeared a few times. The rearrangement links TRBV19 to TRBJ2-5, with 12 positions matching TRBD2. V shed 3 bases, J shed 2 bases, and the junction held 4 bases outside the gene matches. This CDR3 contains 16 residues. Germline CDR1 is LNHDA and CDR2 is SQIVND (reference sequence). CDR3 protein: CASSIRLAGGQETQYF. CDR3 nucleotides: TGTGCCAGTAGTATCCGGCTAGCGGGAGGGCAAGAGACCCAGTACTTC.

V usage is TRBV30 and J usage is TRBJ2-7; D is unclear. V was pared by 0 bases and J by 8 bases, with 11 bases between. CDR3 length equals 12 residues. Germline CDR1 reads GTSNPN; CDR2 reads SVGIG (reference sequence). DNA for the CDR3: TGTGCCTGGAGTGTATATGAGGTAAAGCAGTACTTC. Protein: CAWSVYEVKQYF.

This chain links TRBV28 with TRBJ2-1; unclear D gene. V lost 3 bases, J lost 2 bases, and 11 bases lay in between. The CDR3 spans 15 residues. Germline-derived CDR1 and CDR2 are MDHEN and SYDVKM. The CDR3, as DNA: TGTGCCAGCAGTTTTGGCGGAGAAGCCTACAATGAGCAGTTCTTC. This translates into CASSFGGEAYNEQFF. The whole variable domain, remainder taken from reference TRBV28 and TRBJ2-1, is DVKVTQSSRYLVKRTGEKVFLECVQDMDHENMFWYRQDPGLGLRLIYFSYDVKMKEKGDIPEGYSVSREKKERFSLILESASTNQTSMYLCASSFGGEAYNEQFFGPGTRLTVL.

In this sample, this clone turned up a few times. The V and J genes are TRBV10-3 and TRBJ1-4; TRBD1 might be the D (5 bases). The CDR3 sequence is 17 residues long. V lost 2 bases and J 0 bases, leaving 13 bases between the germline ends. Germline assignment: CDR1 ENHRY and CDR2 SYGVKD. The CDR3 spells CAISETDRTATNEKLFF. DNA for the CDR3: TGTGCCATCAGTGAGACAGACAGAACTGCAACTAATGAAAAACTGTTTTTT.

This sequence joins TRBV4-1 and TRBJ2-1, with TRBD2 matching 9 bases. V was clipped by 7 bases and J by 4 bases; unmatched bases: 14. Germline V gene data show CDR1 as MGHRA and CDR2 as YSYEKL. This CDR3 region has 17 residues. The DNA of the CDR3 is TGCGCCAGCACCTTTTCCCGGGCTAGCGGGACTTACAATGAGCAGTTCTTC. As protein: CASTFSRASGTYNEQFF.

The chain links TRBV4-2 to TRBJ2-7; the D gene is possibly TRBD2 (5 bases). CDR3 size: 13 residues. Trimming cost V 4 bases and J 6 bases, with 13 bases left between them. Germline CDR1 and CDR2: LGHNA and YNFKEQ. The CDR3 nucleotides are TGTGCCAGCAGCCCCCGGGTGGGGAGCGAGCAGTACTTC. Its protein product is CASSPRVGSEQYF.

This clone was counted a single time. The chain has TRBV27 and TRBJ1-5, with 10 bases matching TRBD1. Germline-derived CDR1 and CDR2 are MNHEY and SMNVEV (reference sequence). The V and J ends lost 4 bases and 7 bases, in that order; junction bases with no gene match: 7. The CDR3 covers 15 residues. CDR3: CASSSGGQGLQPQHF. In DNA, the CDR3 is TGTGCCAGCAGTTCCGGGGGACAGGGGTTACAGCCCCAGCATTTT.

This clone was counted a few times. The chain has TRBV5-1 and TRBJ1-1; D ambiguous. The CDR3 sequence is 14 residues long. The V gene's germline CDR1 is SGHRS and CDR2 YFSETQ. Deletions cut 1 base from V and 0 bases from J, with 7 bases between. CDR3 nucleotide sequence: TGCGCCAGCAGCTTGTACAGTCTGAACACTGAAGCTTTCTTT. It translates to CASSLYSLNTEAFF.